These 10 T cell receptor beta chains were sequenced from one sample in a study of shared clonotypes between healthy human individuals. Clones were read by immunoSEQ multiplex PCR, and TCRdb kept only the in-frame ones, dropping some. The sample has approximately 2,200,000 clones; approximately 94% are singletons. Naive CD8 populations comprised CD45RO-negative cells positively selected for CCR7, excluding terminally differentiated effector memory CD45RA+ cells. Sequenced input: naive CD8+ T cells from PBMCs. The receptors were sampled from a man between 18 and 35 years old in good health. Some clones in this sample may be carry-over from other donors' samples.

The gene calls are TRBV12-1 and TRBJ2-1; TRBD2 reflects the table's D call only, with no check against the DNA. TRBV12-1 is annotated as a pseudogene. This CDR3 is built from 13 residues. CDR3 loop: CASSFVFFHEQFF. Written as DNA, the CDR3 is TGTGCCAGCAGCTTTGTCTTCTTCCATGAGCAGTTCTTC.

V and J are TRBV5-1 and TRBJ2-7; no reliable D call. Per germline, CDR1 SGHRS and CDR2 YFSETQ. V lost 3 bases to trimming and J lost 3 bases, with 7 bases between them. The CDR3 contains 12 residues. The CDR3 spells CASSSEFYEQYF. The CDR3 DNA reads as TGCGCCAGCAGCTCCGAATTCTACGAGCAGTACTTC.

The rearrangement uses TRBV28 and TRBJ2-7; 7 bases are a match to TRBD2. V was clipped by 6 bases and J by 2 bases; unmatched bases: 10. The length of the CDR3 is 15 residues. In germline, CDR1 is MDHEN, CDR2 SYDVKM. The DNA for the CDR3 is TGTGCCAGCAGACCCTCCCCAGCGGGGCCCTACGAGCAGTACTTC. This codes for CASRPSPAGPYEQYF.

Details on this clone: Within the sample, other DNA sequences also encode this same CDR3. The chain recombines TRBV27 with TRBJ1-2; D ambiguous. Trimming removed 1 base from V and 0 bases from J, with 6 bases in between. The CDR3 spans 14 residues. Germline-derived CDR1 and CDR2 are MNHEY and SMNVEV (reference sequence). As DNA, the CDR3 is TGTGCCAGCAGTTTATGGGGATCTAACTATGGCTACACCTTC. This gives the protein CASSLWGSNYGYTF.

This sequence joins TRBV4-1 and TRBJ2-5, with 8 nucleotides matching TRBD2. CDR1 is MGHRA, CDR2 YSYEKL, per germline. The CDR3 is 15 amino acids. The V and J ends lost 1 base and 1 base, in that order; junction bases with no gene match: 2. The CDR3 DNA sequence: TGCGCCAGCAGCCAAGTGCGGGGGGTCCAAGAGACCCAGTACTTC. Encoded protein: CASSQVRGVQETQYF.

The rearrangement joins TRBV6-1 to TRBJ2-7; 7 nucleotides line up with TRBD2. CDR3 size: 13 residues. Germline V gene sequence: CDR1 MNHNS, CDR2 SASEGT. J lost 4 bases, V lost 6 bases, and 6 bases had no gene match. For the CDR3, the DNA is TGTGCCAGCAGGGTTTTGGGGGGGTACGAGCAGTACTTC. Its protein product is CASRVLGGYEQYF.

The V and J genes are TRBV7-2 and TRBJ2-5, with D hard to call. V was pared by 1 base and J by 1 base, with 10 bases between. Germline values: CDR1 SGHTA, CDR2 FQGNSA. CDR3 length equals 15 residues. The CDR3 reads CASSLVLSTQETQYF. The CDR3 DNA reads TGTGCCAGCAGCTTAGTTTTGTCTACCCAAGAGACCCAGTACTTC.

The chain joins TRBV7-3 to TRBJ1-2, with TRBD1 matching over 7 bases. The CDR3 loop spans 15 amino acids. Germline V lookup: CDR1 SGHTA, CDR2 FQGTGA. Trimming took 3 bases from V and 0 from J; bases not matched to a gene: 4. This CDR3 reads CASSLAGQPNYGYTF. In DNA form, the CDR3 reads TGTGCCAGCAGCTTGGCGGGACAGCCTAACTATGGCTACACCTTC.

The rearrangement links TRBV5-6 to TRBJ1-1; 7 bases agree with TRBD1. The germline V gene encodes CDR1 SGHDT and CDR2 YYEEEE. Trimming removed 4 bases from V and 4 bases from J; junction bases left unmatched: 4. The CDR3 has 13 residues. CDR3 amino acids: CASSRDRATEAFF. In nucleotides, the CDR3 is TGTGCCAGCAGCCGAGACAGGGCCACTGAAGCTTTCTTT. Complete variable domain (other parts from reference TRBV5-6 and TRBJ1-1): DAGVTQSPTHLIKTRGQQVTLRCSPKSGHDTVSWYQQALGQGPQFIFQYYEEEERQRGNFPDRFSGHQFPNYSSELNVNALLLGDSALYLCASSRDRATEAFFGQGTRLTVV.

The V call is TRBV6-6, the J call TRBJ2-7; D uncertain. Germline lookup yields CDR1 MNHNY and CDR2 SVGAGI (reference sequence). V dropped 8 bases and J dropped 6 bases, with 14 bases sitting between them. This CDR3 is 12 amino acids long. The CDR3 sequence: CASSVMSSEQYF. CDR3 coding DNA: TGTGCCAGCTCTGTAATGTCGAGCGAGCAGTACTTC.